Listed here are 32 T cell receptor beta chains from one sample, sequenced in a study of blood T cell repertoires in COVID-19. Produced via immunoSEQ multiplex PCR; TCRdb's table is partial and in-frame only. The table shows 200,000 or so clones, with 80% to 90% occurring only once. The specimen was PBMCs or T cells enriched from blood (not recorded which). These receptors were taken from a woman aged 25 to 39 who had been exposed to COVID-19.

The chain combines TRBV28 with TRBJ1-5, with D maybe TRBD1 (5 bases). Germline CDR1 is MDHEN and CDR2 is SYDVKM. The CDR3 extends over 15 amino acids. The V end was cut by 2 bases, the J end by 3 bases, with 11 bases between. The CDR3 sequence: CASSLNTGHNQPQHF. In DNA form, the CDR3 reads TGTGCCAGCAGTTTAAATACAGGCCACAATCAGCCCCAGCATTTT.

The chain employs TRBV2 and TRBJ2-7, with a weak D call TRBD2 (6 bases). The CDR3 totals 16 residues. The germline V gene encodes CDR1 SNHLY and CDR2 FYNNEI. Trimming took off 6 bases at V and 3 bases at J, with 21 bases between the two ends. The CDR3: CASRRLAVGRGYEQYF. CDR3 nucleotides: TGTGCCAGCAGGCGGTTAGCGGTCGGGCGGGGCTACGAGCAGTACTTC.

The chain is built from TRBV28 and TRBJ2-7, with 9 bases that match TRBD1. The J segment lost 5 bases and the V segment lost 5 bases, leaving 4 bases of the junction unmatched. This CDR3 contains 13 residues. CDR1 and CDR2 (germline): MDHEN, SYDVKM. The CDR3 reads CASSHRDRDEQYF. The CDR3, as DNA: TGTGCCAGCAGTCACCGGGACAGGGACGAGCAGTACTTC.

DNA for the CDR3: TGTGCCAGCAGTGAGGTCGGCGGGAGCACAGATACGCAGTATTTT. This sequence encodes CASSEVGGSTDTQYF. This chain uses TRBV6-4 with TRBJ2-3; maybe TRBD2 (5 bases). CDR3 size: 15 residues. Germline lookup yields CDR1 MRHNA and CDR2 SNTAGT. With 3 bases removed from V and 0 bases from J, the gap between germline ends came to 10 bases.

J is TRBJ2-7 and V is TRBV3-1 (or the pseudogene TRBV3-2), with 7 bases matching TRBD2. CDR1 is LGHDT and CDR2 is YNNKEL in the germline V gene (reference sequence). The trim removed 0 bases at V and 2 bases at J, leaving 10 bases unmatched. The CDR3 totals 17 residues. In DNA, the CDR3 is TGTGCCAGCAGCCAAGAGGTTTCAAGCGGGATTCCCTACGAGCAGTACTTC. This gives the protein CASSQEVSSGIPYEQYF.

CDR3 residues: CASSLDPLYEQYF. As DNA, the CDR3 is TGTGCCAGCAGCTTAGATCCCCTTTACGAGCAGTACTTC. This chain joins TRBV11-3 and TRBJ2-7; no definite D call. The germline V and J ends were trimmed by 0 bases and 4 bases, with 7 bases remaining between them. The CDR3 has 13 amino acids. In germline, CDR1 is SGHNT, CDR2 YENEEA.

This chain links TRBV12-3 or TRBV12-4 with TRBJ1-5; D is uncertain. Trimming removed 4 bases from V and 6 bases from J, with 7 bases in between. This CDR3 is built from 12 residues. CDR3 nucleotides: TGTGCCAGCAGTTCAGTTGGTCAGCCCCAGCATTTT. It specifies CASSSVGQPQHF.

The chain links TRBV6-5 to TRBJ1-6; D is unresolved. The CDR3 has 14 amino acids. Per the germline V gene, CDR1 is MNHEY and CDR2 is SVGAGI. Between the trimmed V and J ends, which lost 1 base and 6 bases, there was a span of 7 bases. The CDR3: CASSYYGLNSPLHF. DNA for the CDR3: TGTGCCAGCAGTTACTATGGGCTTAATTCACCCCTCCACTTT.

In this sample, this clone turned up many times. The chain recombines TRBV3-1 (or the pseudogene TRBV3-2) with TRBJ1-1, with a tentative D call TRBD1 (6 bases). The CDR3 is 12 amino acids. CDR1 LGHDT and CDR2 YNNKEL come from the germline V gene (reference sequence). Between the trimmed V and J ends, which lost 4 bases and 14 bases, there was a span of 17 bases. CDR3 amino acids: CASSLGTTTTFF. The CDR3 DNA is TGTGCCAGCAGCCTTGGGACAACCACGACCTTCTTT.

This clone appeared a few times. CDR3 sequence: CASSSGQVGRAEAFF. In DNA form, the CDR3 reads TGTGCCAGCAGCTCTGGACAGGTAGGTAGGGCTGAAGCTTTCTTT. This rearrangement joins TRBV5-6 to TRBJ1-1; 7 bases are a match to TRBD1. Germline lookup yields CDR1 SGHDT and CDR2 YYEEEE. The length of the CDR3 is 15 residues. V lost 3 bases and J lost 6; bases outside the gene matches: 11.

V and J are TRBV10-3 and TRBJ2-2; possibly TRBD2 for D (6 bases). Germline CDR1 ENHRY, CDR2 SYGVKD. The ends were cut back, 5 bases at V and 6 bases at J, with 13 bases in the middle. This CDR3 spans 14 amino acids. The CDR3 nucleotides read TGTGCCATCAGTCCGGGAAAGCGGGCCGGGGAGCTGTTTTTT. Translated: CAISPGKRAGELFF.

V usage is TRBV28 and J usage is TRBJ1-2, with D perhaps matching TRBD1 (5 bases). V was pared by 7 bases and J by 4 bases, with 16 bases between. This CDR3 contains 14 residues. Germline CDR1 reads MDHEN; CDR2 reads SYDVKM. Here the CDR3 reads CASKTPTVSYGYTF. In nucleotides, the CDR3 is TGTGCCAGCAAGACCCCGACAGTATCCTATGGCTACACCTTC.

The rearrangement joins TRBV30 to TRBJ2-5; D uncertain. This CDR3 comprises 13 residues. The V and J ends lost 5 bases and 0 bases respectively, with 10 bases between them. CDR1 is GTSNPN, CDR2 SVGIG, per germline (reference sequence). The DNA of the CDR3 is TGTGCCTGGGGCATGCAGAACCAAGAGACCCAGTACTTC. Translation gives CAWGMQNQETQYF.

The chain uses TRBV12-3 or TRBV12-4 and TRBJ1-1; D gene uncertain. This CDR3 is built from 13 residues. V was clipped by 2 bases and J by 1 base, with 5 bases between them. CDR3 in DNA: TGTGCCAGCAGTTTAAAGCCGAACACTGAAGCTTTCTTT. It is translated as CASSLKPNTEAFF.

The chain carries TRBV5-4 and TRBJ1-2; TRBD1 might be the D (6 bases). The CDR3 length is 19 residues. Trimming cost V 2 bases and J 7 bases, with 30 bases left between them. Germline V CDR1 and CDR2: SGHNT, YYREEE (reference sequence). CDR3 DNA sequence: TGTGCCAGCAGCTTTCGGTTCCGGACAGCCGTCCACCCAGAGGGTGGCTACACCTTC. Translating it yields CASSFRFRTAVHPEGGYTF.

The chain joins TRBV9 to TRBJ2-6, with D maybe TRBD2 (7 bases). The CDR3 extends over 17 amino acids. The V and J ends lost 3 bases and 1 base respectively, with 14 bases between them. The germline CDR1 and CDR2 sequences are SGDLS and YYNGEE. The CDR3 protein is CASSEGEGRSGANVLTF. In DNA form, the CDR3 reads TGTGCCAGCAGCGAGGGGGAGGGGAGGTCTGGGGCCAACGTCCTGACTTTC.

The rearrangement joins TRBV30 to TRBJ1-3, with unresolved D. CDR1 is GTSNPN, CDR2 SVGIG, per germline (reference sequence). Trimming took off 0 bases at V and 0 bases at J, with 6 bases between the two ends. CDR3 size: 14 residues. CDR3 nucleotide sequence: TGTGCCTGGAGTGTATACTCCTCTGGAAACACCATATATTTT. Its protein is CAWSVYSSGNTIYF.

This clone was picked up a small number of times. J is TRBJ1-1 and V is TRBV5-6; 9 nucleotides line up with TRBD1. Unmatched junction bases numbered 6, after V lost 3 bases and J lost 0 bases. In germline, CDR1 is SGHDT, CDR2 YYEEEE. This CDR3 region has 16 residues. The CDR3 DNA reads as TGTGCCAGCAGCTCAGGGACAGGGAGGGTGAACACTGAAGCTTTCTTT. Its protein product is CASSSGTGRVNTEAFF.

J is TRBJ1-3 and V is TRBV19; perhaps TRBD1 as D (5 bases). CDR3 length: 15 residues. Per the germline V gene, CDR1 is LNHDA and CDR2 is SQIVND (reference sequence). V was clipped by 6 bases and J by 0 bases, with 12 bases between them. The DNA of the CDR3 is TGTGCCAGTAGACACGGACAACCCTCTGGAAACACCATATATTTT. Encoded protein: CASRHGQPSGNTIYF.

The CDR3 DNA is TGTGCCATCAGTGGCTTTGCGGGAACTAGCACAGATACGCAGTATTTT. Translation: CAISGFAGTSTDTQYF. V is TRBV10-3 and J is TRBJ2-3, with TRBD2 as a possible D gene (6 bases). The CDR3 spans 16 residues. V lost 4 bases and J lost 0, with 14 bases in between. The V gene's germline CDR1 is ENHRY and CDR2 SYGVKD.

The genes are TRBV7-9 and TRBJ2-3; D is undetermined. Germline CDR1 is SEHNR and CDR2 is FQNEAQ (reference sequence). The CDR3 has 13 amino acids. Trimming stripped 5 bases from V and 4 bases from J, with 10 bases between. This CDR3 is CASSTPGSDTQYF. CDR3 DNA: TGTGCCAGCAGCACCCCCGGGTCAGATACGCAGTATTTT.

This clone was seen more than once but under ten times. This chain's CDR3 is CASSLTQSTGNEQFF. In DNA form, the CDR3 reads TGCGCCAGCAGCTTGACCCAGAGCACGGGCAATGAGCAGTTCTTC. The chain joins TRBV5-1 to TRBJ2-1; the D is unclear. Germline V gene data show CDR1 as SGHRS and CDR2 as YFSETQ. The CDR3 contains 15 residues. The V gene lost 1 base and the J gene lost 6 bases, with 14 bases spanning the gap.

The chain couples TRBV5-1 to TRBJ2-7; 12 bases line up with TRBD2. CDR1 is SGHRS, CDR2 YFSETQ, per germline. This CDR3 has 14 residues. Losses at the gene ends were 1 base for V and 6 bases for J; bases not matched to a gene: 2. DNA for the CDR3: TGCGCCAGCAGCTTGAGACTAGCGGGAGTCGAGCAGTACTTC. This translates into CASSLRLAGVEQYF.

This chain joins TRBV7-3 and TRBJ2-2; D not certain. The CDR3 spans 14 residues. The V end was cut by 0 bases, the J end by 4 bases, with 6 bases between. Germline V CDR1 and CDR2: SGHTA, FQGTGA. The CDR3 reads CASSLTRGTGELFF. CDR3 DNA: TGTGCCAGCAGCTTAACACGAGGCACCGGGGAGCTGTTTTTT. Full variable domain (missing parts from reference TRBV7-3 and TRBJ2-2): GAGVSQTPSNKVTEKGKYVELRCDPISGHTALYWYRQSLGQGPEFLIYFQGTGAADDSGLPNDRFFAVRPEGSVSTLKIQRTERGDSAVYLCASSLTRGTGELFFGEGSRLTVL.

This clone was recorded once. The chain uses TRBV4-1 and TRBJ2-2; 7 bases are a match to TRBD1. The CDR3 runs to 18 residues. Germline V CDR1 and CDR2: MGHRA, YSYEKL. V was pared by 3 bases and J by 2 bases, with 12 bases of the junction left unmatched. The CDR3 is CASSQTFPDRRNTGELFF. In nucleotides, the CDR3 is TGCGCCAGCAGCCAGACCTTCCCGGACAGGAGAAACACCGGGGAGCTGTTTTTT.

The rearrangement joins TRBV7-6 to TRBJ2-2; 9 bases are shared with TRBD2. Looked up from germline, CDR1 is SGHVS and CDR2 is FNYEAQ. The ends lost 7 bases at V and 4 bases at J; junction bases unmatched: 10. CDR3 length: 16 residues. The DNA of the CDR3 is TGTGCCAGCAAAGACTGGGGACTAGCCTTCACCGGGGAGCTGTTTTTT. It codes for CASKDWGLAFTGELFF.

The chain employs TRBV4-1 and TRBJ2-3; 9 bases are shared with TRBD2. The germline CDR1 and CDR2 sequences are MGHRA and YSYEKL. This CDR3 has 19 amino acids. J gave up 7 bases and V 1 base, and 18 bases lay outside the gene matches. The CDR3 region has the DNA TGCGCCAGCAGCCAAGGCCTAAGCGGGAGGACCGATTCCCACAATACGCAGTATTTT. Translating gives CASSQGLSGRTDSHNTQYF.

This chain joins TRBV5-6 and TRBJ1-5; D might be TRBD1 (5 bases). The V end lost 2 bases, the J end lost 4 bases, and 10 bases lay between the germline ends. This CDR3 spans 14 amino acids. Germline CDR1 reads SGHDT; CDR2 reads YYEEEE. This CDR3 reads CASSLRGRNQPQHF. For the CDR3, the DNA is TGTGCCAGCAGCTTAAGGGGAAGAAATCAGCCCCAGCATTTT.

The chain is built from TRBV7-9 and TRBJ1-1; 12 positions agree with TRBD1. CDR1 SEHNR and CDR2 FQNEAQ come from the germline V gene (reference sequence). CDR3 length: 15 residues. The V segment lost 5 bases and the J segment 7 bases; nucleotides outside the gene matches: 8. CDR3 residues: CASSPTGTGGNEAFF. The DNA of the CDR3 is TGTGCCAGCAGCCCGACCGGGACAGGGGGCAATGAAGCTTTCTTT.

The V and J genes are TRBV5-1 and TRBJ2-5; 8 bases agree with TRBD1. Trimming at V came to 0 bases and at J to 4 bases, leaving 5 bases not matched to a gene. CDR3 length: 15 residues. Germline loops: CDR1 SGHRS, CDR2 YFSETQ. CDR3 residues: CASSLVGTGTETQYF. The CDR3 region has the DNA TGCGCCAGCAGCTTGGTCGGGACAGGAACAGAGACCCAGTACTTC.

There are a few counts of this clone. The CDR3 protein is CASSPEVGPQHF. CDR3 sequence (DNA): TGTGCCAGCAGTCCCGAGGTGGGGCCCCAGCATTTT. The chain has TRBV12-3 or TRBV12-4 and TRBJ1-5, with D unclear. CDR3 length: 12 amino acids. V shed 5 bases and J shed 9 bases, with 11 bases lying between them.

The chain recombines TRBV27 with TRBJ1-6; the D gene is possibly TRBD1 (5 bases). The germline V gene encodes CDR1 MNHEY and CDR2 SMNVEV (reference sequence). The CDR3 has 15 residues. V was clipped by 6 bases and J by 0 bases, with 9 bases between them. As DNA, the CDR3 is TGTGCCAGCAGGACAGTCGGCTCCTATAATTCACCCCTCCACTTT. Its protein product is CASRTVGSYNSPLHF.